The 19 T cell receptor beta chains reported below all come from one sample, sequenced in a study of blood T cell repertoires in COVID-19. Sequenced by immunoSEQ multiplex PCR; TCRdb stores in-frame clones only, minus some. The sample includes just under 20,000 clones, around 90% of them seen just once. The sample comprised peripheral blood. Every receptor here comes from a human donor with active COVID-19. The donor label of this sample is uncertain.

This clone is labeled medium-sized. The V and J genes are TRBV7-8 and TRBJ2-1; 11 nucleotides align to TRBD2. Germline-derived CDR1 and CDR2 are SGHVS and FQNEAQ. The CDR3 is made up of 15 amino acids. Trimming took 5 bases from V and 7 from J; bases not matched to a gene: 7. The CDR3 sequence: CASSLGLAGGNEQFF. The CDR3 nucleotides are TGTGCCAGCAGCCTGGGGCTAGCGGGAGGTAATGAGCAGTTCTTC.

V is TRBV15 and J is TRBJ2-3; 10 nucleotides agree with TRBD2. The junction had 11 bases not matched to a gene; V was cut back by 8 bases and J by 3 bases. Germline-derived CDR1 and CDR2 are LNHNV and YYDKDF (reference sequence). The CDR3 length is 16 residues. The CDR3 region is CATGKKAGGLTDTQYF. The CDR3 DNA reads as TGTGCCACCGGCAAAAAAGCGGGGGGGTTGACAGATACGCAGTATTTT.

The chain has TRBV7-9 and TRBJ1-3; the match to TRBD1 covers 7 bases. The germline gives CDR1 SEHNR, CDR2 FQNEAQ (reference sequence). The V segment lost 5 bases and the J segment 6 bases; nucleotides outside the gene matches: 16. The length of the CDR3 is 17 residues. CDR3 DNA: TGTGCCAGCAGCGACTTCACAGGGGTAATGAGGGAAAACACCATATATTTT. It specifies CASSDFTGVMRENTIYF.

The chain couples TRBV10-3 to TRBJ2-7; 10 nucleotides align to TRBD2. V trimming: 7 bases; J trimming: 6 bases; junction bases outside the gene matches: 9. This CDR3 contains 14 residues. The germline V gene encodes CDR1 ENHRY and CDR2 SYGVKD. This CDR3 reads CAINQLAGSGEQYF. CDR3 coding DNA: TGTGCCATCAATCAACTAGCGGGATCTGGCGAGCAGTACTTC.

This chain links TRBV9 with TRBJ2-7; 7 positions agree with TRBD1. In germline, CDR1 is SGDLS, CDR2 YYNGEE. Trimming took 0 bases from V and 3 from J; bases not matched to a gene: 3. This CDR3 has 14 amino acids. The CDR3 protein is CASSVASGGYEQYF. The DNA of the CDR3 is TGTGCCAGCAGCGTAGCGTCAGGGGGCTACGAGCAGTACTTC. The variable domain in full, completed from reference TRBV9 and TRBJ2-7, reads DSGVTQTPKHLITATGQRVTLRCSPRSGDLSVYWYQQSLDQGLQFLIQYYNGEERAKGNILERFSAQQFPDLHSELNLSSLELGDSALYFCASSVASGGYEQYFGPGTRLTVT.

The J gene is TRBJ1-1, the V gene TRBV4-3; D is perhaps TRBD1 (5 bases). Trimming removed 4 bases from V and 4 bases from J, with 16 bases in between. The CDR3 has 15 amino acids. Germline V gives CDR1 LGHNA, CDR2 YSLEER. CDR3 protein: CASSLSWVGGTEAFF. For the CDR3, the DNA is TGCGCCAGCAGCCTATCATGGGTGGGGGGCACTGAAGCTTTCTTT.

This chain joins TRBV9 and TRBJ2-1; 8 nucleotides match TRBD2. This CDR3 region has 15 residues. Germline V gives CDR1 SGDLS, CDR2 YYNGEE. V was pared by 0 bases and J by 8 bases, with 7 bases of the junction left unmatched. The CDR3 region is CASSVVAGGKDEQFF. DNA for the CDR3: TGTGCCAGCAGCGTAGTTGCGGGAGGAAAGGATGAGCAGTTCTTC.

The chain joins TRBV28 to TRBJ1-3, with D possibly TRBD1 on 5 matching bases. The V gene lost 2 bases and the J gene lost 0 bases, with 17 bases spanning the gap. Germline V gene sequence: CDR1 MDHEN, CDR2 SYDVKM. The CDR3 is made up of 18 amino acids. The CDR3 loop reads CASSLRPGRGASGNTIYF. DNA for the CDR3: TGTGCCAGCAGTTTACGTCCGGGACGCGGGGCCTCTGGAAACACCATATATTTT.

The chain uses TRBV28 and TRBJ2-7, with 8 bases fitting TRBD1. CDR1 is MDHEN and CDR2 is SYDVKM in the germline V gene. The CDR3 has 15 residues. After removal of 6 bases from V and 5 bases from J, the junction contained 12 bases not matched to a gene. In nucleotides, the CDR3 is TGTGCCAGCAGCCAAATCGGACAGGGAGAAAACGAGCAGTACTTC. Encoded protein: CASSQIGQGENEQYF.

The chain has TRBV19 and TRBJ2-7, with 12 positions matching TRBD2. The CDR3 runs to 16 residues. Trimming cost V 4 bases and J 0 bases; bases outside gene matches: 4. Germline V gene lookup returns CDR1 LNHDA and CDR2 SQIVND (reference sequence). The CDR3 coding sequence is TGTGCCAGTAGTAAGACTAGCGGGAGAAACTCCTACGAGCAGTACTTC. It specifies CASSKTSGRNSYEQYF.

The CDR3 region is CATGLAGGGEQFF. CDR3 bases: TGTGCCACGGGACTAGCGGGAGGTGGCGAGCAGTTCTTC. The chain employs TRBV6-5 and TRBJ2-1, with 15 bases aligning to TRBD2. Germline V lookup: CDR1 MNHEY, CDR2 SVGAGI. With V trimmed by 10 bases and J by 10 bases, 5 bases remained unmatched. This CDR3 spans 13 amino acids.

The rearrangement joins TRBV5-3 to TRBJ1-5; 7 nucleotides agree with TRBD1. TRBV5-3 is identified as an open reading frame with a role that is uncertain. The J segment lost 0 bases and the V segment lost 3 bases, leaving 3 bases of the junction unmatched. This CDR3 comprises 15 residues. The CDR3 loop is CARSWYRGSNQPQHF. CDR3 DNA sequence: TGTGCCAGAAGCTGGTACAGGGGTAGCAATCAGCCCCAGCATTTT.

This clone has a handful of counts. This sequence joins TRBV25-1 and TRBJ1-1; 8 bases align to TRBD1. Germline V gives CDR1 MGHDK, CDR2 SYGVNS. The CDR3 consists of 13 residues. The V segment lost 6 bases and the J segment 10 bases; nucleotides outside the gene matches: 10. The CDR3 region is CASRGQVPEGAFF. The CDR3 bases are TGTGCCAGCAGGGGACAGGTGCCCGAGGGAGCTTTCTTT. The variable domain in full, with the rest retrieved from reference TRBV25-1 and TRBJ1-1, is EADIYQTPRYLVIGTGKKITLECSQTMGHDKMYWYQQDPGMELHLIHYSYGVNSTEKGDLSSESTVSRIRTEHFPLTLESARPSHTSQYLCASRGQVPEGAFFGQGTRLTVV.

This clone is a singleton in its sample. The chain combines TRBV28 with TRBJ1-2, with TRBD1 matching 7 bases. The CDR3 is 14 amino acids. Germline trimming cut 6 bases from V and 0 bases from J; bases unmatched to any gene: 4. Per germline, CDR1 MDHEN and CDR2 SYDVKM. CDR3 DNA sequence: TGTGCCAGCAGGGGGACAGCGCCTAACTATGGCTACACCTTC. Residues: CASRGTAPNYGYTF.

The chain carries TRBV4-3 and TRBJ1-3; TRBD1 agrees at 9 bases. The V gene's germline CDR1 is LGHNA and CDR2 YSLEER. There are 15 residues in the CDR3. With V trimmed by 3 bases and J by 7 bases, 7 bases remained unmatched. The CDR3 here is CASSQRQGESNTIYF. The CDR3 DNA reads as TGCGCCAGCAGCCAGCGACAGGGGGAAAGTAACACCATATATTTT.

This chain uses TRBV3-1 (or the pseudogene TRBV3-2) with TRBJ2-7, with D perhaps TRBD2 (5 bases). CDR3 length: 15 residues. Germline loops: CDR1 LGHDT, CDR2 YNNKEL (reference sequence). With 4 bases removed from V and 2 bases from J, the gap between germline ends came to 15 bases. The CDR3 loop is CASSLDLTATYEQYF. The DNA of the CDR3 is TGTGCCAGCAGCCTGGACTTGACGGCGACCTACGAGCAGTACTTC.

The rearrangement uses TRBV11-2 and TRBJ2-7; the D gene is possibly TRBD2 (7 bases). The CDR3 runs 16 residues. Germline V gives CDR1 SGHAT, CDR2 FQNNGV. V shed 4 bases and J shed 1 base, with 17 bases lying between them. CDR3 in amino acids: CASSSFPRGASYEQYF. The CDR3 DNA reads TGTGCCAGCAGCTCTTTCCCCCGGGGGGCGTCCTACGAGCAGTACTTC.

This chain links TRBV13 with TRBJ1-5; D gene uncertain. The CDR3 runs 14 residues. Between the trimmed V and J ends, which lost 2 bases and 4 bases, there was a span of 9 bases. Per the germline V gene, CDR1 is PRHDT and CDR2 is FYEKMQ (reference sequence). The DNA for the CDR3 is TGTGCCAGCAGCTTAAGAGGGTATAATCAGCCCCAGCATTTT. Its translation is CASSLRGYNQPQHF.

The rearrangement joins TRBV19 to TRBJ2-2; possible D gene TRBD1, 5 bases. Germline V gives CDR1 LNHDA, CDR2 SQIVND (reference sequence). This CDR3 comprises 13 residues. V gave up 4 bases and J gave up 7 bases, with 10 bases separating them. CDR3 bases: TGTGCCAGTAGTAGGGGCCAATTCGGGGAGCTGTTTTTT. It encodes CASSRGQFGELFF.